Described below is a single T cell receptor (beta chain) sequence and its context. This entry comes from a study of cytotoxic CD8 clonotypes in ibrutinib-treated CLL. Trimming left V 0 bases short and J 9 bases short, with 15 bases between. The germline gives CDR1 LGHNA, CDR2 YNFKEQ. This CDR3 region has 15 residues. Measured with immunoSEQ multiplex PCR; TCRdb has only the in-frame clones, and not every one. The sample carries about 130,000 clones, approximately 80% recorded once. The sample in question was PBMCs, obtained after 12 months of ibrutinib treatment. This clonotype originated in a human donor with chronic lymphocytic leukemia. This chain connects TRBV4-2 to TRBJ1-5; D not certain. The CDR3 region is CASSQEEGQRGPQHF. CDR3 sequence (DNA): TGTGCCAGCAGCCAAGAGGAAGGCCAGCGTGGGCCCCAGCATTTT.